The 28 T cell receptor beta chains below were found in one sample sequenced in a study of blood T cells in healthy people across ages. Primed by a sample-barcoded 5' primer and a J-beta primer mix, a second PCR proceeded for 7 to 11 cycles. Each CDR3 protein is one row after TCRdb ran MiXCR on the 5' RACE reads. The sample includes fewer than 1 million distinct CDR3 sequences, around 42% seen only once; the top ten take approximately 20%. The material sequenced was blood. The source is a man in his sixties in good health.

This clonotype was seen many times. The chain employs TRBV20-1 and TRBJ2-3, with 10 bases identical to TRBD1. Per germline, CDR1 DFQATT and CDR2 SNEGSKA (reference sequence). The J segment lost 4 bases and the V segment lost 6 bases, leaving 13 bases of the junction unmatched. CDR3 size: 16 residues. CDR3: CSARPLGQGGSDTQYF. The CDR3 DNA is TGCAGTGCCCGTCCCCTCGGACAGGGGGGCTCAGATACGCAGTATTTT.

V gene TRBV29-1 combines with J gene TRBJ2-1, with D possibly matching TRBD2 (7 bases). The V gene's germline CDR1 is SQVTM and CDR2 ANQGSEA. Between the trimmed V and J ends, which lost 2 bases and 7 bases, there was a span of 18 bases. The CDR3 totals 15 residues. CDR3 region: CSVESRGGGENEQFF. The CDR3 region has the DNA TGCAGCGTTGAATCAAGGGGGGGGGGCGAAAATGAGCAGTTCTTC.

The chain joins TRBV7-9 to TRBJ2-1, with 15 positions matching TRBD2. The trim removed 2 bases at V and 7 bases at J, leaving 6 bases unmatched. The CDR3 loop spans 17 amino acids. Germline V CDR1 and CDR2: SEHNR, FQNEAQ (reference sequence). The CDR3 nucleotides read TGTGCCAGCAGCTTACCAGGACTAGCGGGGGGGCTAAATGAGCAGTTCTTC. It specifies CASSLPGLAGGLNEQFF.

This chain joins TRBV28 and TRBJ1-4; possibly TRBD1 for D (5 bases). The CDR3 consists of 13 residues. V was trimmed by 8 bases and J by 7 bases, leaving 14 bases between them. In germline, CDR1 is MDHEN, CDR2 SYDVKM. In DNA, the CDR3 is TGTGCCAGCGGGGACGGAGGACGTGAAAAACTGTTTTTT. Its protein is CASGDGGREKLFF. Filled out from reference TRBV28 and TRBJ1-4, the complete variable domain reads DVKVTQSSRYLVKRTGEKVFLECVQDMDHENMFWYRQDPGLGLRLIYFSYDVKMKEKGDIPEGYSVSREKKERFSLILESASTNQTSMYLCASGDGGREKLFFGSGTQLSVL.

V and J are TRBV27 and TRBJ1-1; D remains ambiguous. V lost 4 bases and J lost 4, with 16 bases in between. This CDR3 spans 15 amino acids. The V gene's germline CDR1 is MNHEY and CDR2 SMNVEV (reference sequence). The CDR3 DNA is TGTGCCAGCAGTTCGGCGGGCGCAGGTGGCACTGAAGCTTTCTTT. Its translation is CASSSAGAGGTEAFF.

The CDR3 spells CASSLFAGHTDTQYF. In DNA, the CDR3 is TGTGCCAGCAGCTTATTTGCGGGGCACACAGATACGCAGTATTTT. V gene TRBV7-6 combines with J gene TRBJ2-3, with a weak D call TRBD2 (6 bases). The CDR3 runs to 15 residues. Germline values: CDR1 SGHVS, CDR2 FNYEAQ. Trimming took 2 bases from V and 2 from J, leaving 11 bases between them.

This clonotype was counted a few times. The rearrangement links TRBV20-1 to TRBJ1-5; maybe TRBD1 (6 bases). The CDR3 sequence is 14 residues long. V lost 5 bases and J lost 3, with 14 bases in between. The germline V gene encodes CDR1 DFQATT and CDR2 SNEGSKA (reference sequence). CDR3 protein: CSAPLGQYNQPQHF. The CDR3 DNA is TGCAGTGCTCCCCTCGGACAGTACAATCAGCCCCAGCATTTT.

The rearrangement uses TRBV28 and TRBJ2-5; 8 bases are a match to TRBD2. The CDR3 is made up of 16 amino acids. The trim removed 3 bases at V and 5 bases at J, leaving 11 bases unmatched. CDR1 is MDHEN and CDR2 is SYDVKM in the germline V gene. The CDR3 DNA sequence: TGTGCCAGCAGTTTTTACAGCGGGGGAAGAAAGGAGACCCAGTACTTC. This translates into CASSFYSGGRKETQYF.

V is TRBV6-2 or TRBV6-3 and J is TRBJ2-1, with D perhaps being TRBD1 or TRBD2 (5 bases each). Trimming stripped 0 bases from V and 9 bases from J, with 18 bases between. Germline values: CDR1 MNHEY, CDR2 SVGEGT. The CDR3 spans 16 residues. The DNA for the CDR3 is TGTGCCAGCAGTTACTCGGGGGACGACCCCAGCGGTGAGCAGTTCTTC. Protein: CASSYSGDDPSGEQFF.

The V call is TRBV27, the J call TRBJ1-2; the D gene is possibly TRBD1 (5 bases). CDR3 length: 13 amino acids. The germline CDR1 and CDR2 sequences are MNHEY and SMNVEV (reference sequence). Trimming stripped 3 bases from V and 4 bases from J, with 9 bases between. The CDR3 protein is CASSLGHGYGYTF. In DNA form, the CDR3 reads TGTGCCAGCAGTTTGGGGCACGGCTATGGCTACACCTTC.

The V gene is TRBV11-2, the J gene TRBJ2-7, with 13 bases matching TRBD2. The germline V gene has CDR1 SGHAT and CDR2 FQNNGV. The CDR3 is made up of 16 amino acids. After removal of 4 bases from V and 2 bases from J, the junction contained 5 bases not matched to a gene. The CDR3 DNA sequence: TGTGCCAGCAGCTCTCGACTAGCGGGGGGCCCCTACGAGCAGTACTTC. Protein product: CASSSRLAGGPYEQYF.

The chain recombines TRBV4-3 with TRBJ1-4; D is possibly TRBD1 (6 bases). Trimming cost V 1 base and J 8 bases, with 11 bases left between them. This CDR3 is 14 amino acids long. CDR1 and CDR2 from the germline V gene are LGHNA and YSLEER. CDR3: CASSQGQAGEKLFF. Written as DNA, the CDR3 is TGCGCCAGCAGCCAAGGACAGGCGGGAGAAAAACTGTTTTTT.

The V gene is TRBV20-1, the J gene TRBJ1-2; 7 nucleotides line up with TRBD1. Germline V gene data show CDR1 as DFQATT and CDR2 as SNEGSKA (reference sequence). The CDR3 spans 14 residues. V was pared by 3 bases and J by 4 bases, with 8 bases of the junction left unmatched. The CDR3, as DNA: TGCAGTGCTAGCCCTCGAGGACAGGCCTATGGCTACACCTTC. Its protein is CSASPRGQAYGYTF.

CDR3 coding DNA: TGTGCTAGTGGTTCCAGGAACAATTACGAGCAGTACTTC. It specifies CASGSRNNYEQYF. The chain employs TRBV12-5 and TRBJ2-7; D not certain. V shed 4 bases and J shed 4 bases, with 11 bases lying between them. The CDR3 extends over 13 amino acids. Germline values: CDR1 LGHNT, CDR2 FRNRAP. Variable domain in full (rest from reference TRBV12-5 and TRBJ2-7): DARVTQTPRHKVTEMGQEVTMRCQPILGHNTVFWYRQTMMQGLELLAYFRNRAPLDDSGMPKDRFSAEMPDATLATLKIQPSEPRDSAVYFCASGSRNNYEQYFGPGTRLTVT.

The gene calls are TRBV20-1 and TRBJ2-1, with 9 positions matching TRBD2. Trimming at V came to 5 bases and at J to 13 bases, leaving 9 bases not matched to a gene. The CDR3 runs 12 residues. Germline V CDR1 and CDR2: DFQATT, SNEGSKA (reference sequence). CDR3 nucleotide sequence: TGCAGTGCTGGCGGACCTAGCGGGGATCAGTTCTTC. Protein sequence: CSAGGPSGDQFF.

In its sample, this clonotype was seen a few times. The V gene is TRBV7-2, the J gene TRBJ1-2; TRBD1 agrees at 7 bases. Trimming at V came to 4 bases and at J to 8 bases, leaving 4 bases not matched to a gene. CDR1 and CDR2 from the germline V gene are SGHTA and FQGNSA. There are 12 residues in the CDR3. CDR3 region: CASSSGQRGYTF. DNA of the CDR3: TGTGCCAGCAGCTCGGGACAGAGGGGCTACACCTTC.

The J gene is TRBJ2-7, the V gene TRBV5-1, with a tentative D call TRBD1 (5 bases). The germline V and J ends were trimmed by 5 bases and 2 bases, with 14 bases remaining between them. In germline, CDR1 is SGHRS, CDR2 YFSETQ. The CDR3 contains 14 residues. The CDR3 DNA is TGCGCCAGCAGTTCCTCAGGGTCACCCTACGAGCAGTACTTC. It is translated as CASSSSGSPYEQYF.

DNA of the CDR3: TGCAGTGCTAGAGACCAGGCCGGGGCAACGTATAATTCACCCCTCCACTTT. As protein: CSARDQAGATYNSPLHF. The J gene is TRBJ1-6, the V gene TRBV20-1, with a weak D call TRBD1 (5 bases). V was pared by 0 bases and J by 4 bases, with 16 bases between. Germline lookup yields CDR1 DFQATT and CDR2 SNEGSKA (reference sequence). The CDR3 loop spans 17 amino acids.

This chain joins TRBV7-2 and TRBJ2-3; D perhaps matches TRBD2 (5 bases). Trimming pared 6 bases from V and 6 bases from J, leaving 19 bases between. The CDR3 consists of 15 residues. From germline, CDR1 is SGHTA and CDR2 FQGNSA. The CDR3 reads CASRRHQSERDTQYF. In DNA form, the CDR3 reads TGTGCCAGCAGAAGACACCAATCCGAGCGGGATACGCAGTATTTT.

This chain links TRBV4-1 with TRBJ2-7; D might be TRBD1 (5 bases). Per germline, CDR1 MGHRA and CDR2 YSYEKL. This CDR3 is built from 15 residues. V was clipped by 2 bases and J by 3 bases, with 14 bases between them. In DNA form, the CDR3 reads TGCGCCAGCAGCCAACAAAACAGGAGTGACTACGAGCAGTACTTC. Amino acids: CASSQQNRSDYEQYF.

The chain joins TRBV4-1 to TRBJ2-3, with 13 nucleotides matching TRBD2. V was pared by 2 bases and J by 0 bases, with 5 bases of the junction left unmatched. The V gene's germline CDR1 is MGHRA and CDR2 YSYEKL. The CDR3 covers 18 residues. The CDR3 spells CASSQIRLAGGSTDTQYF. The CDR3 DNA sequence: TGCGCCAGCAGCCAAATAAGACTAGCGGGGGGAAGCACAGATACGCAGTATTTT.

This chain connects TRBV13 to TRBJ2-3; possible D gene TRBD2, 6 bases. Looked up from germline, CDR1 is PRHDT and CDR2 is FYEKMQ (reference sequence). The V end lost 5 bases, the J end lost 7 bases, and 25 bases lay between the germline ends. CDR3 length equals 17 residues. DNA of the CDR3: TGTGCCAGCAGCCCAGCCAGAAGGAGGGCGGAGACGCATACGCAGTATTTT. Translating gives CASSPARRRAETHTQYF.

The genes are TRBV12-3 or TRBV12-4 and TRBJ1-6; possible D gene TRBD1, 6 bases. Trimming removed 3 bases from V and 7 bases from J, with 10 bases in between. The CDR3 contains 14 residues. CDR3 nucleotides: TGTGCCAGCAGTTTTCAGGGGTCGAATTCACCCCTCCACTTT. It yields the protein CASSFQGSNSPLHF.

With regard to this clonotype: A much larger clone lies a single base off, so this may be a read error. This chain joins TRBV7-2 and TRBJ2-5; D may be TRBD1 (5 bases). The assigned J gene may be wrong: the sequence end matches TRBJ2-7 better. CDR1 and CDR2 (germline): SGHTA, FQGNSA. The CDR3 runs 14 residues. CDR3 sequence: CASSSMVGAYEQYF. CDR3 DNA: TGTGCCAGCAGCTCAATGGTAGGGGCCTACGAGCAGTACTTC.

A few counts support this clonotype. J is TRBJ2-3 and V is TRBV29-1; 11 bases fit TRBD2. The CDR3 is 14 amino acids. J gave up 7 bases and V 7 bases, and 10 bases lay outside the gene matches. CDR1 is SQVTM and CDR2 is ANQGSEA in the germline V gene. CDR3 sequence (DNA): TGCAGCGGAATACTAGCGGGGGAATCGTATACGCAGTATTTT. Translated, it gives CSGILAGESYTQYF.

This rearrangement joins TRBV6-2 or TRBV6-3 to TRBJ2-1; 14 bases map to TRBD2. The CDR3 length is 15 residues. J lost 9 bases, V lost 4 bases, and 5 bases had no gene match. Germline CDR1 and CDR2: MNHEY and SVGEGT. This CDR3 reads CASSLTSGGGGEQFF. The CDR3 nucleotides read TGTGCCAGCAGTTTGACTAGCGGGGGGGGTGGTGAGCAGTTCTTC.

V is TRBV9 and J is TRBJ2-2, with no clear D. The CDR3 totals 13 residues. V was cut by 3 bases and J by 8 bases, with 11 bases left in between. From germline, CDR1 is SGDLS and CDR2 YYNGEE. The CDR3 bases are TGTGCCAGCAGCGGAACAGACCCGGGGGAGCTGTTTTTT. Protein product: CASSGTDPGELFF.

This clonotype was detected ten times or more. CDR3 sequence: CASSPGSRYRSYGYTF. CDR3 sequence (DNA): TGCGCCAGCAGCCCCGGATCGCGGTACAGGTCCTATGGCTACACCTTC. V usage is TRBV4-3 and J usage is TRBJ1-2, with D maybe TRBD1 (5 bases). Germline assignment: CDR1 LGHNA and CDR2 YSLEER. Trimming shortened V by 4 bases and J by 4 bases, and 19 bases separated the two germline ends. The CDR3 totals 16 residues.